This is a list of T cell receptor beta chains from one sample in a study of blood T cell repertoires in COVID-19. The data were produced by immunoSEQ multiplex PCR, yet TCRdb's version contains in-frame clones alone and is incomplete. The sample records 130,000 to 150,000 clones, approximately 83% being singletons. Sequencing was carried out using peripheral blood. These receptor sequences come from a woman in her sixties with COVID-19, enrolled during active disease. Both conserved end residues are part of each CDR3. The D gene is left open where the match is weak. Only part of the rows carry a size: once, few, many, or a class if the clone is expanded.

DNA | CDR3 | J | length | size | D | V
TGTGCCAGCTCACCGCAGGAGGTCGAGAACACTGAAGCTTTCTTT | CASSPQEVENTEAFF | TRBJ1-1 | 15 | - | - | TRBV18
TGTGCCACCAGTGGGGGACAGGGATATGGCTACACCTTC | CATSGGQGYGYTF | TRBJ1-2 | 13 | - | TRBD1 | TRBV24-1
TGTGCCAGCAGTTGGACAGTTCTCTACGAGCAGTACTTC | CASSWTVLYEQYF | TRBJ2-7 | 13 | - | - | TRBV5-8
TGTGCCATCAGTTTTCAGGCCTCCTACGAGCAGTACTTC | CAISFQASYEQYF | TRBJ2-7 | 13 | - | - | TRBV10-3
TGTGCCAGCAGTGAAGCTCTGAGCAACACCATATATTTT | CASSEALSNTIYF | TRBJ1-3 | 13 | - | - | TRBV6-1
TGTGCCAGCACTGCCCTATCGACAGGGGATACGCAGTATTTT | CASTALSTGDTQYF | TRBJ2-3 | 14 | - | TRBD1 | TRBV2
TGTGCCAGCAGTGGAACAGGGGGTGGCACCGGGGAGCTGTTTTTT | CASSGTGGGTGELFF | TRBJ2-2 | 15 | - | TRBD1 | TRBV2
TGTGCCAGCAGCTTAAGAGAGAAGCAGGTTGAGCAGTACTTC | CASSLREKQVEQYF | TRBJ2-7 | 14 | - | - | TRBV11-2
TGCGCCAGCAGCCTACAGGGCTCTGGGCAGCCCCAGCATTTT | CASSLQGSGQPQHF | TRBJ1-5 | 14 | - | - | TRBV5-1
TGTGCCAGCGCGAGGGACAGAGAAATCCTGACTTTC | CASARDREILTF | TRBJ2-6 | 12 | once | TRBD1 | TRBV6-5
TGTGCCAGTAGTATAGACAGGCCGAATGAGCAGTTCTTC | CASSIDRPNEQFF | TRBJ2-1 | 13 | - | - | TRBV19
TGTGCCAGCAGTGACTCCCGGGTCTACTATGGCTACACCTTC | CASSDSRVYYGYTF | TRBJ1-2 | 14 | - | - | TRBV6-4
TGTGCCAGCAGCGTAGGCCTCAGACAGGGTCCGCAAGGGACCCAGTACTTC | CASSVGLRQGPQGTQYF | TRBJ2-5 | 17 | - | TRBD1 | TRBV9
TGTGCCAGCAGCGTAGAGGAGCGGGGGGTCACCTACAATGAGCAGTTCTTC | CASSVEERGVTYNEQFF | TRBJ2-1 | 17 | - | TRBD2 | TRBV9
TGTGCCAGCAGCTTAGGCGGGCTGAACACCATATATTTT | CASSLGGLNTIYF | TRBJ1-3 | 13 | - | - | TRBV7-2
TGTGCCAGCAGCTTCCAGACTAGCGGGGCGGATGAGCAGTTCTTC | CASSFQTSGADEQFF | TRBJ2-1 | 15 | - | TRBD2 | TRBV5-4
TGTGCCACCAGTTCCACGGTTGTATCCTACAATGAGCAGTTCTTC | CATSSTVVSYNEQFF | TRBJ2-1 | 15 | once | - | TRBV24-1
TGTGCCAGCAGCTTACAAATAGCGGGGGAAGAGACCCAGTACTTC | CASSLQIAGEETQYF | TRBJ2-5 | 15 | - | TRBD2 | TRBV11-2
TGTGCCAGCAGCCCAGTCCCCTCAGGGAGGGTTACGCAGTATTTT | CASSPVPSGRVTQYF | TRBJ2-3 | 15 | - | TRBD2 | TRBV7-2
TGTGCCAGCAGTGATGAGGGGGCCGGGGAGCTGTTTTTT | CASSDEGAGELFF | TRBJ2-2 | 13 | - | - | TRBV2
TGTGCCAGCAGCCAGGTGAGGGGGAGAAACATTCAGTACTTC | CASSQVRGRNIQYF | TRBJ2-4 | 14 | once | - | TRBV3-1/TRBV3-2
TGTGCCAGCAGCCTCTACTATGGGGGGGGCCAGGATGAGCAGTTCTTC | CASSLYYGGGQDEQFF | TRBJ2-1 | 16 | once | - | TRBV3-1/TRBV3-2
TGTGCCAGCAGTGAACGACAGGGGGCGGTCGTTGGCTACACCTTC | CASSERQGAVVGYTF | TRBJ1-2 | 15 | - | TRBD1 | TRBV6-1
TGTGCCAGCAGCCAGGCAGACAATGAGCAGTTCTTC | CASSQADNEQFF | TRBJ2-1 | 12 | - | - | TRBV3-1/TRBV3-2
TGCGCCAGCAGGCAGGGGGCATCGGGAAACACCATATATTTT | CASRQGASGNTIYF | TRBJ1-3 | 14 | few | TRBD1 | TRBV5-1
TGTGCCAGCAGGACAGGGGGCTGGTATTCACCCCTCCACTTT | CASRTGGWYSPLHF | TRBJ1-6 | 14 | - | TRBD1 | TRBV3-1/TRBV3-2
TGTGCCTGGAGTCGGGGGTTAGGGGTTCAAGAGACCCAGTACTTC | CAWSRGLGVQETQYF | TRBJ2-5 | 15 | once | - | TRBV30
TGTGCCACCAACACACTACATGACAGGGGGTCGGACAATGAGCAGTTCTTC | CATNTLHDRGSDNEQFF | TRBJ2-1 | 17 | - | TRBD1 | TRBV19
TGTGCCACCAGTGATTTGGGGACAGGGGGAGATACGCAGTATTTT | CATSDLGTGGDTQYF | TRBJ2-3 | 15 | - | TRBD1 | TRBV24-1
TGCAGCGTTGAAGGGCTAGCGGACCATCCTGAGCAGTTCTTC | CSVEGLADHPEQFF | TRBJ2-1 | 14 | - | TRBD2 | TRBV29-1
TGTGCCAGCAGCTTGGCAACCAGGGGCGGCTACACCTTC | CASSLATRGGYTF | TRBJ1-2 | 13 | - | - | TRBV5-6
TGTGCCAGCAGTCCGGGGTCCTACGAGCAGTACTTC | CASSPGSYEQYF | TRBJ2-7 | 12 | - | - | TRBV27
TGTGCCAGCAGCGTAGATATTGGGAGGAACACTGAAGCTTTCTTT | CASSVDIGRNTEAFF | TRBJ1-1 | 15 | - | - | TRBV9
TGTGCCAGCAGTCTTACAGGTAAACGTCAGCCCCAGCATTTT | CASSLTGKRQPQHF | TRBJ1-5 | 14 | - | - | TRBV28
TGTGCCAGCAGCCCCCATCGGGGAGAGGGACAGGGCCTTAGTGGCTATGGCTACACCTTC | CASSPHRGEGQGLSGYGYTF | TRBJ1-2 | 20 | - | TRBD1 | TRBV7-8
TGTGCCAGCAGCTTAAGGGACAGAATCTCCTACGAGCAGTACTTC | CASSLRDRISYEQYF | TRBJ2-7 | 15 | - | TRBD1 | TRBV5-6
TGTGCCAGCAGCGGAGGAGGAACAGTTTCCTATGGCTACACCTTC | CASSGGGTVSYGYTF | TRBJ1-2 | 15 | - | - | TRBV11-3
TGTGCCAGCAGCCAAAGGGGCAGCAATCAGCCCCAGCATTTT | CASSQRGSNQPQHF | TRBJ1-5 | 14 | - | - | TRBV4-2
TGTGCCAGCAGTCCAGGCGCCGGGGACTATGGCTACACCTTC | CASSPGAGDYGYTF | TRBJ1-2 | 14 | - | - | TRBV7-9
TGTGCCAGCAGCAAAGGACAGGGGGACGGTCAGCCCCAGCATTTT | CASSKGQGDGQPQHF | TRBJ1-5 | 15 | - | TRBD1 | TRBV7-2
TGTGCTAGTGGTCGGGGCTACGAGCAGTACTTC | CASGRGYEQYF | TRBJ2-7 | 11 | once | - | TRBV12-5
TGTGCCAGCAGCGATAGCGGGGGGGCCGCCTACAATGAGCAGTTCTTC | CASSDSGGAAYNEQFF | TRBJ2-1 | 16 | - | TRBD2 | TRBV11-3
TGTGCCATCACTACCCGCGACAAGAACACTGAAGCTTTCTTT | CAITTRDKNTEAFF | TRBJ1-1 | 14 | - | - | TRBV10-3
TGTGCCAGCAGTAACAGGGGAGGCACCATATATTTT | CASSNRGGTIYF | TRBJ1-3 | 12 | - | TRBD1 | TRBV5-4
TGTGCCAGCAGCTCGGGCAGGGGCCAAGAGACCCAGTACTTC | CASSSGRGQETQYF | TRBJ2-5 | 14 | - | - | TRBV27
TGCGCCAGCAGCTCCGGGACAGGGATCATGAACACTGAAGCTTTCTTT | CASSSGTGIMNTEAFF | TRBJ1-1 | 16 | - | TRBD1 | TRBV5-1
TGCGCCAGCAGCTGGACGTGGCAGGGGGAACTGTTTTTT | CASSWTWQGELFF | TRBJ1-4 | 13 | - | TRBD1 | TRBV5-1
TGTGCCACCAGTGATTTCACGAAGGGGGGGCAAGAGACCCAGTACTTC | CATSDFTKGGQETQYF | TRBJ2-5 | 16 | - | - | TRBV24-1
TGTGCCAGCAGTTTCGTCCAGGACAGAAACTATGGCTACACCTTC | CASSFVQDRNYGYTF | TRBJ1-2 | 15 | - | - | TRBV27
TGTGCCAGCAGCCAGGACTTAGACAATCAGCCCCAGCATTTT | CASSQDLDNQPQHF | TRBJ1-5 | 14 | - | - | TRBV3-1/TRBV3-2
TGTGCCAGCAGCTCTTTTGACAGGGGTAAATACGAGCAGTACTTC | CASSSFDRGKYEQYF | TRBJ2-7 | 15 | - | TRBD1 | TRBV7-9
TGTGCCTGGTCGAACCCCGGGACAGACTACGAGCAGTACTTC | CAWSNPGTDYEQYF | TRBJ2-7 | 14 | once | TRBD1 | TRBV30
TGTGCCAGCAGCGTGGGCAGTCGGGAGACCCAGTACTTC | CASSVGSRETQYF | TRBJ2-5 | 13 | once | - | TRBV9